Included here is one T cell receptor beta chain sequence, with context. Its antigen is currently not known. One base away there is no much larger clone; base qualities are not given. The source of the sample is a study of T cell responses to AZD1222 COVID-19 vaccine listed by TCRdb under 2021. Concerning the study at large: Because spike-specific TCR depth and breadth did not differ between the two schedules, AZD1222 recipients who got a second dose at roughly 4 weeks were pooled with those who got a second dose at roughly 12 weeks. A total of just over 230 trial participants underwent TCR sequencing, of whom roughly 210 had received two doses of AZD1222 and about 25 had received two doses of the MenACWY control vaccine. Trial participants were enrolled by age into 18-55, 56-69 and 70-plus year subgroups, with 148, 28 and 57 TCR-sequenced participants respectively. Findings and caveats that apply to the study as a whole: Conclusions about previously exposed vaccinees were limited because only a handful of AZD1222 recipients were SARS-CoV-2 seropositive at baseline. The vaccine-associated CD4 TCRs covered the entire spike protein, and the dominant responses fell in regions 160-218 and 743-854. No day 14 peak-response samples were available, so repertoires were characterized only after the peak T cell response. Reportedly, close to half of the unique spike-specific TCRs recognized epitopes lying outside the regions that are mutated in the B.1.351 and B.1.1.7 variants. A significant rise in spike-specific TCR breadth and depth was observed after two AZD1222 doses relative to day 0 and relative to MenACWY recipients. The 56-69-year group was small, and its depth increase did not reach significance, likely because of low power. Participants were mostly white British and included more females than males, and it was suggested by the authors that clonal diversity may have been underestimated.

The CDR3 starts with the cysteine, ends with the phenylalanine, and has 15 residues. The kept DNA is CDR3 alone, 45 bases in frame from the first base. Relative to germline, V is 5 bases shorter and J is 0 bases shorter, with 13 bases between their ends. For CDR1 and CDR2, the germline V gene lists MNHEY and SVGAGI. The sample's time point label, in plain terms: baseline before first vaccination. Samples from vaccinated people were obtained from the UK trials COV001 and COV002, which included a single-blind randomized controlled phase 2/3 trial of AZD1222 (ChAdOx1 nCoV-19) in healthy adults. For TCRbeta chain sequencing, PBMC samples were collected from trial participants at day 0 and at day 28 after the second dose. The CDR3 regions of human TCRbeta chains were analyzed by immunosequencing. Under the source paper's analysis protocol: TCRs in the repertoires were compared against a reference library of SARS-CoV-2-specific TCRs that had been generated with the MIRA antigen-specificity platform. Breadth was defined as the fraction of unique TCRs that were SARS-CoV-2-associated, and depth was defined as the fraction of total T cells that were SARS-CoV-2-associated. Using the MIRA data, each spike-specific TCR was assigned both to the spike region to which the TCR was reactive and to a CD4 or CD8 class. Log10-transformed breadth and depth values were compared by one-way ANOVA with Sidak's multiple comparisons tests. TCRdb's version of the immuneACCESS table is confined to in-frame rearrangements and falls short of the full clone set. An unresolved V gene accounts for under half of the shortfall where checked; the remainder is of unknown origin. Clone size and the V and J calls come from that table; the DNA yielded D and trimming. The sample records about 130,000 clones, around nine tenths of which are singletons. The ten largest clones capture over 1.5% of the sample.

The sequencing used peripheral blood, collected on day 0 of AZD1222 vaccination. The sequence links TRBV6-5 to TRBJ1-2; the D segment cannot be called with confidence. The sequence came from an adult in good health. The CDR3 is CASSRGQSPNYGYTF. The nucleotide sequence reads as follows: TGTGCCAGCAGTCGCGGGCAGTCTCCTAACTATGGCTACACCTTC.